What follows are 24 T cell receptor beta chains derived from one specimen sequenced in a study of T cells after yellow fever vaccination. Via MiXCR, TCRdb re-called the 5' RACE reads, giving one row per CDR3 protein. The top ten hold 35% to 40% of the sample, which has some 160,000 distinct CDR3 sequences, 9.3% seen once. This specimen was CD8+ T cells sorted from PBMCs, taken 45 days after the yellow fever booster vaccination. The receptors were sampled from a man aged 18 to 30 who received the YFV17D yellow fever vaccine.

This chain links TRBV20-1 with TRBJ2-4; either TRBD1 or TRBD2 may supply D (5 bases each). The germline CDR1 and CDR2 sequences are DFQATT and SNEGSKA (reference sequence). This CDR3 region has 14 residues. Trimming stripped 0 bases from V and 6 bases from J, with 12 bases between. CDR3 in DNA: TGCAGTGCTAGAGACTGGGACCGACCAAACATTCAGTACTTC. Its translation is CSARDWDRPNIQYF.

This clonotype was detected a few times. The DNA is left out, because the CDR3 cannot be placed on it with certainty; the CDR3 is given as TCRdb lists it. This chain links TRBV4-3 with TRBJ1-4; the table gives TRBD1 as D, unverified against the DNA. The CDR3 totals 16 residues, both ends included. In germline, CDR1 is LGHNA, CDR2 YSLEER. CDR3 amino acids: CASSQDFRGRDEKLFF.

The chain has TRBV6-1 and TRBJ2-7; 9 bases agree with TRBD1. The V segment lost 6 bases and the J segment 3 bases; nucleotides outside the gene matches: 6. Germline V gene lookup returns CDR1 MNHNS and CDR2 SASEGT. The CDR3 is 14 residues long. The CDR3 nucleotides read TGTGCCAGCAGGGGGACAGGGATCGGCTACGAGCAGTACTTC. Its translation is CASRGTGIGYEQYF.

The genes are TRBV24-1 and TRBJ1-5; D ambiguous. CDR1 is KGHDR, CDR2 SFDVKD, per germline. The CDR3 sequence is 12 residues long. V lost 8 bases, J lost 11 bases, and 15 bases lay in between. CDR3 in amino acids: CATNRAPRTQHF. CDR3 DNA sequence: TGTGCCACCAACCGGGCCCCGCGGACCCAGCATTTT.

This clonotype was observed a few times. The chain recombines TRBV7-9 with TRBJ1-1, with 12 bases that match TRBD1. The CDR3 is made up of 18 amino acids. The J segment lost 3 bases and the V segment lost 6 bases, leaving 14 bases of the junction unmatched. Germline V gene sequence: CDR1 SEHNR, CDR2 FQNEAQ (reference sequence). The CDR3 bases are TGTGCCAGCAGTTCCCTCCGGGACAGGGGGCCGGGGGACACTGAAGCTTTCTTT. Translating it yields CASSSLRDRGPGDTEAFF.

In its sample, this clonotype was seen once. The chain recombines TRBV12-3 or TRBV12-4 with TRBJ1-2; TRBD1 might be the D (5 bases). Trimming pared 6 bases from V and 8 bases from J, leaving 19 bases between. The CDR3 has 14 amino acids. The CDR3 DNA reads TGTGCCAGCAGCCAGGGATGGGACCTGGAGGGCTACACCTTC. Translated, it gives CASSQGWDLEGYTF.

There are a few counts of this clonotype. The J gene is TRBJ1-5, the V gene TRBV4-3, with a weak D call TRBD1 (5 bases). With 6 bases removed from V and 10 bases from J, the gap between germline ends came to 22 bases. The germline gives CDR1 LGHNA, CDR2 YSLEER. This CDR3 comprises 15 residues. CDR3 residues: CASSRNRDGLEPQHF. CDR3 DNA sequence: TGCGCCAGCAGTCGGAACCGGGACGGCCTTGAACCCCAGCATTTT.

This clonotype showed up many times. The CDR3 bases are TGTGCCAGCACTAGTCGGGACGGAACTGGGGCCAACGTCCTGACTTTC. Translation gives CASTSRDGTGANVLTF. V is TRBV6-4 and J is TRBJ2-6; either TRBD1 or TRBD2 may fit D (5 bases each). Looked up from germline, CDR1 is MRHNA and CDR2 is SNTAGT. The V end lost 7 bases, the J end lost 2 bases, and 15 bases lay between the germline ends. The CDR3 consists of 16 residues.

CDR3 bases: TGCGCCAGCAGCCAAGATCAGGAAGGGTCGAACGGGGCCAACGTCCTGACTTTC. This codes for CASSQDQEGSNGANVLTF. The chain employs TRBV4-1 and TRBJ2-6; D remains unclear. Trimming cost V 0 bases and J 4 bases, with 16 bases left between them. The CDR3 runs 18 residues. Germline CDR1 reads MGHRA; CDR2 reads YSYEKL.

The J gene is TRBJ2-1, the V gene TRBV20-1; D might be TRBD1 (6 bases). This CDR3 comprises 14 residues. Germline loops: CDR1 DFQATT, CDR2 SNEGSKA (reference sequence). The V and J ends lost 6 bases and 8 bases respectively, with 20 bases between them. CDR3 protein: CSAPSTGLVDEQFF. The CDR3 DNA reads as TGCAGTGCACCAAGCACAGGGCTAGTCGATGAGCAGTTCTTC.

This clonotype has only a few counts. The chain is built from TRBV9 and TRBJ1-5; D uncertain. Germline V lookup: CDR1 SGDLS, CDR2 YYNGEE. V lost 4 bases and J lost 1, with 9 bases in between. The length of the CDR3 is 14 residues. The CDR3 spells CASSTIDSNQPQHF. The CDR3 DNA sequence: TGTGCCAGCAGCACGATCGACAGCAATCAGCCCCAGCATTTT.

The CDR3, as DNA: TGTGCCAGCAGTTACTCCACCTATCGGGCAGAAGGCACTGAAGCTTTCTTT. It translates to CASSYSTYRAEGTEAFF. This rearrangement joins TRBV6-6 to TRBJ1-1; D is unclear. V was clipped by 0 bases and J by 4 bases, with 18 bases between them. This CDR3 has 17 residues. From germline, CDR1 is MNHNY and CDR2 SVGAGI (reference sequence).

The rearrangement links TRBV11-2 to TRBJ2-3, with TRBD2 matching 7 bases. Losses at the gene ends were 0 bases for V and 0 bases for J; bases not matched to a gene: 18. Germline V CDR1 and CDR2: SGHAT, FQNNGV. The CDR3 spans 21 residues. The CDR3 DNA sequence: TGTGCCAGCAGCTTAGACCCCCCGGGGAGTGGTAGCGGGTACAGCACAGATACGCAGTATTTT. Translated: CASSLDPPGSGSGYSTDTQYF.

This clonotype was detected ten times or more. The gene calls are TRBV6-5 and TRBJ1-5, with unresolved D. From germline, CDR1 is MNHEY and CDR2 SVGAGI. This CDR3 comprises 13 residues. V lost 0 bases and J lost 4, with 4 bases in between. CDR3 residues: CASSYSRNQPQHF. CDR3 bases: TGTGCCAGCAGTTACTCGAGGAATCAGCCCCAGCATTTT.

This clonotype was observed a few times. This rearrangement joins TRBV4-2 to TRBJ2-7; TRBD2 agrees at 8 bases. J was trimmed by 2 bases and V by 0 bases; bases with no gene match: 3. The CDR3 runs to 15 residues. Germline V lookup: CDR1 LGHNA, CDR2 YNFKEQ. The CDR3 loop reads CASSQDALAAYEQYV. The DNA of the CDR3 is TGTGCCAGCAGCCAAGACGCACTAGCGGCCTACGAGCAGTACGTC.

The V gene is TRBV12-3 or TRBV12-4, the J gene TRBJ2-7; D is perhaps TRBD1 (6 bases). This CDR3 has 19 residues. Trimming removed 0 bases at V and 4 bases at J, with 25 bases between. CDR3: CASSLAAMRGSLPVYEQYF. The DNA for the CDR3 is TGTGCCAGCAGTTTAGCGGCTATGAGGGGGTCTCTTCCGGTTTACGAGCAGTACTTC.

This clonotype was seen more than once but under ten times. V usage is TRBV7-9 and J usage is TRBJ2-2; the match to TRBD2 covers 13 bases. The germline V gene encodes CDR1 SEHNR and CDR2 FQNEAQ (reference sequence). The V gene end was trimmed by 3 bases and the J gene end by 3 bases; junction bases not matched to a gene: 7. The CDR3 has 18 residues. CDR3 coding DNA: TGTGCCAGCAGCTTCGGAGGGACTAGCGGGAAGGACACCGGGGAGCTGTTTTTT. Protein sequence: CASSFGGTSGKDTGELFF.

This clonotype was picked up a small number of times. The CDR3 reads CASSTLAAHNEQFF. For the CDR3, the DNA is TGTGCCAGCAGCACACTAGCGGCCCACAATGAGCAGTTCTTC. The J gene is TRBJ2-1, the V gene TRBV6-5, with 8 bases that match TRBD2. Looked up from germline, CDR1 is MNHEY and CDR2 is SVGAGI. Trimming took 6 bases from V and 5 from J; bases not matched to a gene: 6. This CDR3 has 14 amino acids.

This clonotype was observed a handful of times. CDR3 nucleotide sequence: TGCAGTGCTAGAGGGACAGGGGGCGAGACTGAAGCTTTCTTT. This sequence encodes CSARGTGGETEAFF. The rearrangement links TRBV20-1 to TRBJ1-1; the match to TRBD1 covers 11 bases. Trimming at V came to 1 base and at J to 5 bases, leaving 3 bases not matched to a gene. This CDR3 is built from 14 residues. In germline, CDR1 is DFQATT, CDR2 SNEGSKA (reference sequence).

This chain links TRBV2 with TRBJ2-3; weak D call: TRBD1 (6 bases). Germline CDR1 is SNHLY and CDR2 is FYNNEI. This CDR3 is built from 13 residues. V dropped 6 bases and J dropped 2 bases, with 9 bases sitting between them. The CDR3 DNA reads TGTGCCAGCAGGGGACAAAACACAGATACGCAGTATTTT. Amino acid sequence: CASRGQNTDTQYF.

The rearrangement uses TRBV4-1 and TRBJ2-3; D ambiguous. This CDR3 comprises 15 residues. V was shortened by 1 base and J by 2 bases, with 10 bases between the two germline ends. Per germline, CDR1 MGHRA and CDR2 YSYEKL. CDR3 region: CASSQGPGSTDTQYF. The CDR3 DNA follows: TGCGCCAGCAGCCAAGGGCCCGGATCCACAGATACGCAGTATTTT.

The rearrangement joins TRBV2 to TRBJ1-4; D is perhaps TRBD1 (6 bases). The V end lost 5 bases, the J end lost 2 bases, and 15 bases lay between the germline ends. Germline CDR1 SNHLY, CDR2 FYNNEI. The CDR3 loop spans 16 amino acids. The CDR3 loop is CASSTGTEATNEKLFF. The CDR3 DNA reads TGTGCCAGCAGTACAGGGACGGAAGCCACTAATGAAAAACTGTTTTTT.

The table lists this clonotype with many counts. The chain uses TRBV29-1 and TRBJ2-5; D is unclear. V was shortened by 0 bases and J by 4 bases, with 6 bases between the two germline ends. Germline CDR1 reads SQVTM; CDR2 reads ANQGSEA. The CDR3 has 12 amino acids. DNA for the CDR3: TGCAGCGTTGAAGAGGGGTCAGAGACCCAGTACTTC. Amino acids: CSVEEGSETQYF. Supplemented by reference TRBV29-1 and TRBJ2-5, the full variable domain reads SAVISQKPSRDICQRGTSLTIQCQVDSQVTMMFWYRQQPGQSLTLIATANQGSEATYESGFVIDKFPISRPNLTFSTLTVSNMSPEDSSIYLCSVEEGSETQYFGPGTRLLVL.

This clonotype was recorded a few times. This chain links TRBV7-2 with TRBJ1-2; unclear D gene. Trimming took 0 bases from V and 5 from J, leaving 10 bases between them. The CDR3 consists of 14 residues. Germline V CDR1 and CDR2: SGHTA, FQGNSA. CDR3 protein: CASSLALTDYGYTF. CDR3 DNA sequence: TGTGCCAGCAGCTTAGCCTTGACGGATTATGGCTACACCTTC.